The 3 T cell receptor beta chains listed next were all sequenced from one sample in a study of regulatory T cells in long-lasting Graves disease. The sample's time point: newly diagnosed GD, antithyroid drugs for less than 3 months. PBMC-derived RNA was used for the TCR library. Construction of TCR beta libraries relied on iRepertoire HTBI primers and on Arm-PCR targeting CDR3 regions. TCRdb independently ran MiXCR on the multiplex PCR reads; one entry per CDR3 protein. The table has roughly 380,000 distinct CDR3 sequences, over 15% seen once. The sample also formed part of further work on T cells in Graves' hyperthyroidism and ophthalmopathy.

Material: peripheral blood mononuclear cells (PBMCs), obtained at new diagnosis, from a patient treated with antithyroid drugs. These receptor sequences come from a man in his forties with Graves disease.

In its sample, this clonotype was seen many times. The V and J genes are TRBV29-1 and TRBJ1-5, with D possibly TRBD1 on 6 matching bases. Per the germline V gene, CDR1 is SQVTM and CDR2 is ANQGSEA. The CDR3 is 15 amino acids. In nucleotides, the CDR3 is TGCATCCACCGGGGGCGGATCATTAGCAATCAGCCCCAGCATTTT. This translates into CIHRGRIISNQPQHF.

V and J are TRBV20-1 and TRBJ2-7; D perhaps matches TRBD2 (6 bases). Germline V gene lookup returns CDR1 DFQATT and CDR2 SNEGSKA (reference sequence). V lost 4 bases and J 4 bases, leaving 11 bases between the germline ends. The CDR3 covers 12 residues. The CDR3 is CSATYSGYEQYF. In nucleotides, the CDR3 is TGCAGTGCTACCTATAGCGGTTACGAGCAGTACTTC.

As for this clonotype: A much larger clonotype is one base distant, so this may be a read error. The chain joins TRBV2 to TRBJ1-1, with D hard to call. This CDR3 is built from 12 residues. Germline V gene lookup returns CDR1 SNHLY and CDR2 FYNNEI. CDR3 in DNA: TGTGTCAGCAGTGAGTCGTGGACTGAAGCTTTCTTT. This encodes CVSSESWTEAFF.